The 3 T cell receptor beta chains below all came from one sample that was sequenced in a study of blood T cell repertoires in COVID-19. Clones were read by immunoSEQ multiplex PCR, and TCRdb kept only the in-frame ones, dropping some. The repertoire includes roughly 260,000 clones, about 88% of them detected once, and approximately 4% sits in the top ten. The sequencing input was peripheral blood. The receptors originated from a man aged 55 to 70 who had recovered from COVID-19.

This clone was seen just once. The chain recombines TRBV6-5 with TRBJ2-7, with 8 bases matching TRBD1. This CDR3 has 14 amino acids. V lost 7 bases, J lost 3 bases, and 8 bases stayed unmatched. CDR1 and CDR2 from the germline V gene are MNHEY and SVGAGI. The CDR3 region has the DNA TGTGCCAGCACCGACGTGGGGACAGGCTACGAGCAGTACTTC. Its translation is CASTDVGTGYEQYF.

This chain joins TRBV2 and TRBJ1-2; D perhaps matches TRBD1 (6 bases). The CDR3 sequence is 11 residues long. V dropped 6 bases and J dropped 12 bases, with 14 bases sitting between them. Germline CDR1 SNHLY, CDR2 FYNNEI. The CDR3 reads CASRVTGRNTF. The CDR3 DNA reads TGTGCCAGCAGGGTCACAGGGAGAAACACCTTC. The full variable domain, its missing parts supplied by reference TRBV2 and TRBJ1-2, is EPEVTQTPSHQVTQMGQEVILRCVPISNHLYFYWYRQILGQKVEFLVSFYNNEISEKSEIFDDQFSVERPDGSNFTLKIRSTKLEDSAMYFCASRVTGRNTFGSGTRLTVV.

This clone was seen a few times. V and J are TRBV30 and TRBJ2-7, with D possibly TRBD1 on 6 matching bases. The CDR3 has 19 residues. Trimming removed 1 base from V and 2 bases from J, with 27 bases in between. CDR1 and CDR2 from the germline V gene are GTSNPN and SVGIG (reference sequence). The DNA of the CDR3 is TGTGCCTGGAGTGCGACCGCCTCCCAAACAGGGAGAGGGGCCTACGAGCAGTACTTC. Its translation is CAWSATASQTGRGAYEQYF.